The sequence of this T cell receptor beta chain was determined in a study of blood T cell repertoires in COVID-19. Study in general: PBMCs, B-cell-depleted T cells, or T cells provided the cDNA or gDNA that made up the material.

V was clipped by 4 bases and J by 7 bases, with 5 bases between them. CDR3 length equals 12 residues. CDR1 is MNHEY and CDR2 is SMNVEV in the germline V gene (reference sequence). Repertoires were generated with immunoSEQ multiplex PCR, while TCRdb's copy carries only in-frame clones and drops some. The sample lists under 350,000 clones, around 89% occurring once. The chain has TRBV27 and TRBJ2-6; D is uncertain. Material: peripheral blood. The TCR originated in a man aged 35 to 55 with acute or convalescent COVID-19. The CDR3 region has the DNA TGTGCCAGCAGTTCCCTAGCCAACGTCCTGACTTTC. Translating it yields CASSSLANVLTF.